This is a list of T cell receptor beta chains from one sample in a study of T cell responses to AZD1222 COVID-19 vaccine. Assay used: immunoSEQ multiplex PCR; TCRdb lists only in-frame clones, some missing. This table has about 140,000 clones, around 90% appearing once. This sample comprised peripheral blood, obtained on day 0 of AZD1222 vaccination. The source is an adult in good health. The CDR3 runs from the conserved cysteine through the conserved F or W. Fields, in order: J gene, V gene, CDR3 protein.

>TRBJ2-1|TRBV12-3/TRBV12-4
CASSSGTPQFF
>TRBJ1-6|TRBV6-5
CASYAGQYNSPLHF
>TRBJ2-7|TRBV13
CASSTLGGRNEQYF
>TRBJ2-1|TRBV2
CASSVQINEQFF
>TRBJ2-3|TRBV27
CACSASASDTQYF
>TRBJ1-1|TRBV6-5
CASSYGGNTEAFF
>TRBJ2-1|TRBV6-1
CASSEEGIDEQFF
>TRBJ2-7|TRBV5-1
CASSLDGSIYEQYF
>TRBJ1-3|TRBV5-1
CASSLEAGRVGNTIYF
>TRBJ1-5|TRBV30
CAWTGDSNQPQHF
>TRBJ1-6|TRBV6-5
CASGDRLSPLHF
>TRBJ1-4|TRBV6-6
CASSSTGPNEKLFF
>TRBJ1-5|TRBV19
CASREGQGHQPQHF
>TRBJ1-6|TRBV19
CASSPPGGYNSPLHF
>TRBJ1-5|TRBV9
CASSAGQGDQPQHF
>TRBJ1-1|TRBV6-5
CASSYFLNTEAFF
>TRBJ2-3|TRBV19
CASSIGTALSTDTQYF
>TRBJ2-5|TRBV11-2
CASSGATGVQETQYF
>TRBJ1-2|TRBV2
CASSGEGPNYGYTF
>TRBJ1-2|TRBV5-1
CASSPLGSFYGYTF
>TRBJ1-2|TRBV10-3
CAKRQGADYGYTF
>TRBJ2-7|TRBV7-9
CASSSAQAPYSYEQYF
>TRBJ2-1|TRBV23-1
CASSQSRIDRSSYNEQFF
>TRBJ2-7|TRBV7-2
CASSLVVGTGIIYEQYF
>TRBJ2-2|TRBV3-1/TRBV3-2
CASSGDGGSPSNTGELFF
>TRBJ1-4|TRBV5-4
CASSLDRGQEKLFF
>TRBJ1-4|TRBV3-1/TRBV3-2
CASSQDSRQDPGLFF
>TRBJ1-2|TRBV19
CASSIKRRMTSYGYTF
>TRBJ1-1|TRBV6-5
CASSYKSSSFF
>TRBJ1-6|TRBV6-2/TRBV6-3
CASSYSKGAGNSPLHF
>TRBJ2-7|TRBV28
CASFSGRAPYEQYF
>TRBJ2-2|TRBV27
CASSLRAGELFF
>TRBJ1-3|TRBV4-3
CASSQDGSGTGNTIYF
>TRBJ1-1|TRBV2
CASRENVGLSEAFF
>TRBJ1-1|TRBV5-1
CASRSSQTEAFF
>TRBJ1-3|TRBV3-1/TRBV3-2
CASSQDRNSGNTIYF
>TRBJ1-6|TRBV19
CASRSLRTGGSSPLHF
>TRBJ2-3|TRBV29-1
CSVASGDTQYF
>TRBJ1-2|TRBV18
CASSPPTGEGRTF
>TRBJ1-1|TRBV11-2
CASSLEARVNTEAFF
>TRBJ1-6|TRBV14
CASSPSRDSPLHF
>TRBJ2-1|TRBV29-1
CSVEPPNEQFF
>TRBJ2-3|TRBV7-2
CASSPTDDTQYF
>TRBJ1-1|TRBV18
CASSRTYMNTEAFF
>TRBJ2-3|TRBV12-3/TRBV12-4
CATRGLAGTQYF
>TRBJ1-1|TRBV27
CASSLIGDSYRGAFF
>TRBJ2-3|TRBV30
CAWNWGQGADTQYF
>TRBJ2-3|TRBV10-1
CASTGREESTDTQYF
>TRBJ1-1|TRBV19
CASSITGRGMNTEAFF
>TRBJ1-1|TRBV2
CASSLLQGAGGTEAFF
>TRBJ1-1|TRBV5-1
CASSNTGGAEAFF
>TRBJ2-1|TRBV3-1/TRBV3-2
CASSLKHSGGLYNEQFF
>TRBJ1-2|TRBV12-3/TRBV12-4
CASSYQGYGYTF
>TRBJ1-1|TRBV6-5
CASSWDRPPNTEAFF
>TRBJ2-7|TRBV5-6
CASSLYGGIEQYF
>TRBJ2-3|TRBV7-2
CASSPAGGRTDTQYF
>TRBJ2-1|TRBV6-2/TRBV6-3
CASSDRDRLGSYWDNEQFF
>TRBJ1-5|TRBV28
CASSSRLSGNQPQHF
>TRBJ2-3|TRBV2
CASSQIPGLATDTDTQYF
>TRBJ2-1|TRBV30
CAWSVLGGNEQFF